The rows below give T cell receptor beta chains drawn from one sample of a study of T cells in Graves' hyperthyroidism and ophthalmopathy. Via MiXCR, TCRdb re-called the multiplex PCR reads, giving one row per CDR3 protein. The table includes around 450,000 distinct CDR3 sequences, more than 15% detected once. Sequenced: blood. The receptors come from a woman younger than 30 with Graves' hyperthyroidism. Each CDR3 is given with its conserved first and last residue. The order of the fields is D gene, J gene, CDR3 length, V gene, clone size, CDR3 DNA, CDR3 protein. D genes are given only for firm matches. Only some rows state a clone size, as once, few, many or a class for expanded clones.

. TRBJ2-3 13 TRBV11-1 . TGTGCCAGCAGCTTAGCCTACACAGATACGCAGTATTTT CASSLAYTDTQYF
. TRBJ1-2 12 TRBV20-1 many TGCAGTGCAAAGGAAAGGGACTATGGCTACACCTTC CSAKERDYGYTF
TRBD2 TRBJ2-3 15 TRBV19 . TGTGCCAGTAGTATCTGGCTAGCGGGAGGAGATACGCAGTATTTT CASSIWLAGGDTQYF
. TRBJ1-1 13 TRBV20-1 . TGCAGTGCTAGACAGGTTATGAACACTGAAGCTTTCTTT CSARQVMNTEAFF
. TRBJ1-1 14 TRBV12-3/TRBV12-4 many TGTGCCAGCAGTTTTGACACCAGGGGCACTGAAGCTTTCTTT CASSFDTRGTEAFF
. TRBJ2-2 13 TRBV3-1 few TGTGCCAGCAGGTTACGGGGGTCCGGGGAGCTGTTTTTT CASRLRGSGELFF
TRBD1 TRBJ2-7 15 TRBV24-1 few TGTGCCACCAGTGATGCGGGACAGGGGTGGGGGGAGCAGTACTTC CATSDAGQGWGEQYF
. TRBJ2-5 15 TRBV15 many TGTGCCACCAGCAGGTACCCCGCTCGGCAAGAGACCCAGTACTTC CATSRYPARQETQYF
. TRBJ2-7 13 TRBV28 many TGTGCCAGCAGCAAGGGACACCTCTACGAGCAGTACTTC CASSKGHLYEQYF
. TRBJ2-7 15 TRBV5-5 . TGTGCCAGCAGCCTTACTAGCAACCCCTCCTACGAGCAGTACTTC CASSLTSNPSYEQYF
TRBD1 TRBJ2-3 15 TRBV19 . TGTGCCAGTAGCCGGGACAGCCAACCCACAGATACGCAGTATTTT CASSRDSQPTDTQYF
. TRBJ1-1 16 TRBV19 . TGTGCCAGTAGTTCGCCTTACAGGGTAATCAACACTGAAGCTTTCTTT CASSSPYRVINTEAFF
. TRBJ1-5 15 TRBV7-8 many TGTGCCAGCAGCTTAGCCAGTTATAGCAATCAGCCCCAGCATTTT CASSLASYSNQPQHF
. TRBJ2-2 14 TRBV7-3 once TGTGCCAGCAGCTTCGGCAGGGCAAACGGGGAGCTGTTTTTT CASSFGRANGELFF
. TRBJ2-1 12 TRBV6-1 many TGTGCCAGCAGTTCTGACTACAATGAGCAGTTCTTC CASSSDYNEQFF
TRBD2 TRBJ2-5 16 TRBV4-2 many TGTGCCAGCAGCCAAGACGGGAGGGCCGGGCAAGAGACCCAGTACTTC CASSQDGRAGQETQYF
. TRBJ1-3 14 TRBV12-3/TRBV12-4 many TGTGCCAGCAGTTCCCCGACAGACGGAAACACCATATATTTT CASSSPTDGNTIYF
. TRBJ1-1 13 TRBV14 many TGTGCCAGCAGCCAATCTCGGGGACTGGGAGCTTTCTTT CASSQSRGLGAFF
TRBD1 TRBJ2-1 16 TRBV20-1 many TGCAGTGCTAGACCTACAGGGGGCCGAGGGTGGGATGAGCAGTTCTTC CSARPTGGRGWDEQFF
. TRBJ1-5 15 TRBV20-1 few TGCAGTGCTAAGGACACTCTTATTAGCAATCAGCCCCAGCATTTT CSAKDTLISNQPQHF
TRBD1 TRBJ2-1 13 TRBV24-1 . TGTGCCACTCAGGGGACAGGGGGCAATGAGCAGTTCTTC CATQGTGGNEQFF
. TRBJ2-5 15 TRBV3-1 few TGTGCCAGCAGCCAAGCCACGGGGGCAGGAGAGACCCAGTACTTC CASSQATGAGETQYF
TRBD2 TRBJ2-7 14 TRBV5-1 few TGCGCCAGCAGCGTCCGGGGGGAGGCCTACGAGCAGTACTTC CASSVRGEAYEQYF
TRBD2 TRBJ2-3 20 TRBV5-1 few TGCGCCAGCAGCTCCCGCCGAAATCTCATAGCCCGGGAGGGCATAGATACGCAGTATTTT CASSSRRNLIAREGIDTQYF
TRBD1 TRBJ2-7 16 TRBV12-3/TRBV12-4 many TGTGCCAGCAGTCCCGGACAGGGCGGCTTCGACTACGAGCAGTACTTC CASSPGQGGFDYEQYF
. TRBJ2-1 15 TRBV5-1 . TGCGCCAGCAGGCTTGTGGTCCCGCAGTCCAATGAGCAGTTCTTC CASRLVVPQSNEQFF
TRBD1 TRBJ1-1 13 TRBV10-3 . TGTGCCATCAGGGACAGGGAGGCCACTGAAGCTTTCTTT CAIRDREATEAFF
. TRBJ2-1 12 TRBV19 . TGTGCCAGTAGTATACCGAGCAATGAGCAGTTCTTC CASSIPSNEQFF
. TRBJ1-1 13 TRBV10-3 many TGTGCCATCAGTGAGGGGGAGGTCACTGAAGCTTTCTTT CAISEGEVTEAFF
. TRBJ2-3 14 TRBV25-1 few TGTGCCAGCAGTAGCTGGGAAGGCACAGATACGCAGTATTTT CASSSWEGTDTQYF
. TRBJ1-3 16 TRBV7-3 few TGTGCCAGCAGCTTAGGACCCCTCAGCTCTGGAAACACCATATATTTT CASSLGPLSSGNTIYF
. TRBJ2-2 13 TRBV12-3/TRBV12-4 many TGTGCCAGCAGTTTAAGATTAACCGGGGAGCTGTTTTTT CASSLRLTGELFF
TRBD1 TRBJ1-4 15 TRBV12-3/TRBV12-4 . TGTGCCAGCAGTGGGGACAGGGTGGATTATGAAAAACTGTTTTTT CASSGDRVDYEKLFF
. TRBJ1-6 14 TRBV11-2 many TGTGCCAGCAGCTTAGCTCCGAGGGATTCACCCCTCCACTTT CASSLAPRDSPLHF
. TRBJ1-2 16 TRBV4-3 . TGCGCCAGCAGCCCCACGTTGAGGGTAATGGTCTATGGCTACACCTTC CASSPTLRVMVYGYTF
TRBD1 TRBJ1-5 14 TRBV12-3/TRBV12-4 many TGTGCCAGCAGCGGGACAGGGGGCTTTCAGCCCCAGCATTTT CASSGTGGFQPQHF
. TRBJ1-1 15 TRBV3-1 many TGTGCCAGCAGCCAAGATGCTTTCGGGGGGGGTAAAGCTTTCTTT CASSQDAFGGGKAFF
. TRBJ2-5 13 TRBV9 many TGTGCCAGCAGCGTAGGGGTAGATGAGACCCAGTACTTC CASSVGVDETQYF
TRBD1 TRBJ1-1 17 TRBV6-1 many TGTGCCAGCAGTTATTTCGGGACAGGGTCTATGAACACTGAAGCTTTCTTT CASSYFGTGSMNTEAFF
TRBD1 TRBJ1-6 16 TRBV7-2 . TGTGCCAGCTTTTCTACAGGGGGCATTTATAATTCACCCCTCCACTTT CASFSTGGIYNSPLHF
. TRBJ2-5 12 TRBV20-1 many TGCAGTGCTAGGGTGAACCAAGAGACCCAGTACTTC CSARVNQETQYF
. TRBJ2-1 14 TRBV29-1 few TGCAGCGGGGGGGACACCGCGGGCTACAATGAGCAGTTCTTC CSGGDTAGYNEQFF
TRBD1 TRBJ1-5 14 TRBV24-1 many TGTGCCACCAGTGACGGACAGGGCAATCAGCCCCAGCATTTT CATSDGQGNQPQHF
TRBD1 TRBJ2-1 13 TRBV29-1 many TGCAGCGTTGTACCTGGACAGGGGAATGAGCAGTTCTTC CSVVPGQGNEQFF